This T cell receptor (beta chain) was identified in a study of chemoradiotherapy in HPV16-positive cancers. Across the study: Candidate HPV-specific T-cell clones and common TCR motifs came from functional assays in a couple of HPV16-positive patients.

V lost 2 bases and J lost 2, with 12 bases in between. CDR3 length equals 15 residues. Germline loops: CDR1 KGHSH, CDR2 LQKENI. Study conclusions and caveats: Non-HPV-specific T cells did not expand in tumors during treatment, whereas candidate HPV-specific clones and E7-related motifs did. The functional HPV-specific definition rests on just a couple of HPV16-positive patients.

As regards this clone: Its cognate antigen is unknown.

Measured with immunoSEQ multiplex PCR; TCRdb has only the in-frame clones, and not every one. The data contain about 420 clones, over 75% of them singletons. The TCR comes from a human donor with HPV-associated anogenital cancer. The V gene is TRBV18, the J gene TRBJ2-5; D is possibly TRBD1 (5 bases). The source material was tumor tissue, sampled from a patient who underwent chemoradiotherapy. The CDR3 loop reads CASSPSHRLQETQYF. CDR3 nucleotides: TGTGCCAGCTCACCATCCCACAGGCTACAAGAGACCCAGTACTTC.